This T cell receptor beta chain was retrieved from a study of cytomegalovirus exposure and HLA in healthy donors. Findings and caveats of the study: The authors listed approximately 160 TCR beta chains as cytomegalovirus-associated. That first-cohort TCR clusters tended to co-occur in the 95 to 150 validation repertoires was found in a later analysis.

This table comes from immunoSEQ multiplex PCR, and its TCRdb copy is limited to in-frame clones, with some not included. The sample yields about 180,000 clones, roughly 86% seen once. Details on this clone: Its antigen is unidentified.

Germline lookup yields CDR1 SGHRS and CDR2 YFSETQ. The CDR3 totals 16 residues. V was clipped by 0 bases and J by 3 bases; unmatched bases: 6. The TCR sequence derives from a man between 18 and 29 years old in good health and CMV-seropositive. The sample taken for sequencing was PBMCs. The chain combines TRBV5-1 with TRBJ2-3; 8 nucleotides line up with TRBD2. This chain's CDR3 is CASSLVLAAGTDTQYF. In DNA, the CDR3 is TGCGCCAGCAGCTTGGTACTAGCGGCGGGAACAGATACGCAGTATTTT.